The 13 T cell receptor beta chains presented below share a single source sample, sequenced in a study of blood T cell repertoires in COVID-19. Produced via immunoSEQ multiplex PCR; TCRdb's table is partial and in-frame only. Here the sample spans tens of thousands of clones, about nine tenths being singletons. What was sequenced was peripheral blood. All receptors come from a woman aged 45 to 65 in a cohort sampled during active COVID-19.

The V and J genes are TRBV5-1 and TRBJ2-1; D uncertain. V shed 4 bases and J shed 9 bases, with 8 bases lying between them. This CDR3 contains 11 residues. Germline V gene lookup returns CDR1 SGHRS and CDR2 YFSETQ. The chain's CDR3 is CASSLKREQFF. The CDR3 coding sequence is TGCGCCAGCAGCCTAAAGCGTGAGCAGTTCTTC. Filled out from reference TRBV5-1 and TRBJ2-1, the complete variable domain reads KAGVTQTPRYLIKTRGQQVTLSCSPISGHRSVSWYQQTPGQGLQFLFEYFSETQRNKGNFPGRFSGRQFSNSRSEMNVSTLELGDSALYLCASSLKREQFFGPGTRLTVL.

J is TRBJ1-5 and V is TRBV5-1; D is unclear. V was trimmed by 1 base and J by 0 bases, leaving 14 bases between them. CDR3 length: 17 amino acids. From germline, CDR1 is SGHRS and CDR2 YFSETQ. CDR3 residues: CASSLNKSRYSNQPQHF. CDR3 DNA: TGCGCCAGCAGCTTGAACAAGTCGAGGTATAGCAATCAGCCCCAGCATTTT. The complete variable domain, with remaining parts taken from reference TRBV5-1 and TRBJ1-5, reads KAGVTQTPRYLIKTRGQQVTLSCSPISGHRSVSWYQQTPGQGLQFLFEYFSETQRNKGNFPGRFSGRQFSNSRSEMNVSTLELGDSALYLCASSLNKSRYSNQPQHFGDGTRLSIL.

This chain links TRBV10-1 with TRBJ1-4; 7 bases fit TRBD1. The CDR3 loop spans 13 amino acids. CDR1 and CDR2 (germline): WNHNN, SYGVQD (reference sequence). J lost 11 bases, V lost 2 bases, and 5 bases had no gene match. The CDR3 loop reads CASSETRDSKLFF. The DNA for the CDR3 is TGCGCCAGCAGTGAGACCCGGGACAGTAAACTGTTTTTT.

The genes are TRBV11-3 and TRBJ2-7; tentatively, D is TRBD2 (7 bases). V was cut by 6 bases and J by 7 bases, with 16 bases left in between. The CDR3 consists of 13 residues. The germline CDR1 and CDR2 sequences are SGHNT and YENEEA. The CDR3 sequence: CASRRGPLGEQYF. The CDR3 DNA follows: TGTGCCAGCAGGCGGGGGCCCCTTGGAGAGCAGTACTTC.

This chain joins TRBV28 and TRBJ1-2; no firm D call. This CDR3 spans 14 amino acids. Germline lookup yields CDR1 MDHEN and CDR2 SYDVKM. Trimming removed 6 bases at V and 3 bases at J, with 14 bases between. CDR3 in amino acids: CASRSPRVDYGYTF. Here the CDR3 DNA reads TGTGCCAGCAGAAGCCCCCGGGTGGACTATGGCTACACCTTC.

The chain recombines TRBV28 with TRBJ2-1; tentative D call: TRBD1 (5 bases). CDR1 and CDR2 (germline): MDHEN, SYDVKM. This CDR3 is 14 amino acids long. V was cut by 5 bases and J by 6 bases, with 14 bases left in between. The CDR3 sequence is CASSPMTETNEQFF. The CDR3 region has the DNA TGTGCCAGCAGTCCCATGACAGAAACCAATGAGCAGTTCTTC.

The J gene is TRBJ2-7, the V gene TRBV28; TRBD2 might be the D (5 bases). Trimming removed 6 bases at V and 4 bases at J, with 10 bases between. Germline V gives CDR1 MDHEN, CDR2 SYDVKM. This CDR3 region has 12 residues. Written as DNA, the CDR3 is TGTGCCAGCAGACTCCGGGGATACGAGCAGTACTTC. This codes for CASRLRGYEQYF.

J is TRBJ2-7 and V is TRBV11-2, with TRBD2 matching over 13 bases. V gave up 4 bases and J gave up 6 bases; unmatched junction bases: 3. The CDR3 contains 14 residues. Germline loops: CDR1 SGHAT, CDR2 FQNNGV. CDR3 sequence: CASSYGLAGVEQYF. The CDR3, as DNA: TGTGCCAGCAGCTATGGACTAGCGGGAGTCGAGCAGTACTTC.

The J gene is TRBJ1-2, the V gene TRBV3-1 (or the pseudogene TRBV3-2), with a possible D match to TRBD1 (6 bases). The CDR3 sequence is 15 residues long. Deletions cut 0 bases from V and 5 bases from J, with 13 bases between. The germline V gene encodes CDR1 LGHDT and CDR2 YNNKEL (reference sequence). CDR3 DNA sequence: TGTGCCAGCAGCCAAGAGGGGGCGGTATTGTATGGCTACACCTTC. Its protein is CASSQEGAVLYGYTF.

CDR3 loop: CASSRRGRQGGSPLHF. CDR3 in DNA: TGCGCCAGCAGCCGGCGTGGACGACAGGGAGGCTCACCCCTCCACTTT. This chain links TRBV5-1 with TRBJ1-6; 7 bases are shared with TRBD1. The germline V gene encodes CDR1 SGHRS and CDR2 YFSETQ. The CDR3 is 16 residues long. V dropped 4 bases and J dropped 10; count of bases not matched to a gene: 14. Complete variable domain (other parts from reference TRBV5-1 and TRBJ1-6): KAGVTQTPRYLIKTRGQQVTLSCSPISGHRSVSWYQQTPGQGLQFLFEYFSETQRNKGNFPGRFSGRQFSNSRSEMNVSTLELGDSALYLCASSRRGRQGGSPLHFGNGTRLTVT.

The gene calls are TRBV12-5 and TRBJ1-1; D is undetermined. The CDR3 extends over 11 amino acids. V was clipped by 3 bases and J by 4 bases, with 3 bases between them. Germline loops: CDR1 LGHNT, CDR2 FRNRAP. The DNA for the CDR3 is TGTGCTAGTGGTTTCTCCACTGAAGCTTTCTTT. Translation gives CASGFSTEAFF.

The chain has TRBV6-1 and TRBJ2-1, with 7 bases that match TRBD2. Germline V gene sequence: CDR1 MNHNS, CDR2 SASEGT. This CDR3 has 16 residues. Trimming at V came to 3 bases and at J to 1 base, leaving 6 bases not matched to a gene. CDR3 residues: CASSDPGGGSYNEQFF. The CDR3 region has the DNA TGTGCCAGCAGTGACCCGGGCGGGGGATCCTACAATGAGCAGTTCTTC.

The rearrangement uses TRBV7-8 and TRBJ1-5, with 10 bases identical to TRBD1. The length of the CDR3 is 18 residues. Unmatched junction bases numbered 11, after V lost 6 bases and J lost 0 bases. Germline CDR1 and CDR2: SGHVS and FQNEAQ. CDR3 coding DNA: TGTGCCAGCAGTTTGGGACAGGGGAGGGGTTATAGCAATCAGCCCCAGCATTTT. This encodes CASSLGQGRGYSNQPQHF. The full variable domain, its missing parts supplied by reference TRBV7-8 and TRBJ1-5, is GAGVSQSPRYKVAKRGQDVALRCDPISGHVSLFWYQQALGQGPEFLTYFQNEAQLDKSGLPSDRFFAERPEGSVSTLKIQRTQQEDSAVYLCASSLGQGRGYSNQPQHFGDGTRLSIL.